This TCR beta chain was recovered during a study of blood T cell repertoires in COVID-19. As for the study in general: Specimens from acute and convalescent COVID-19 originated in the United States, Italy and Spain. The cDNA or gDNA used as material had been derived from T cells, B-cell-depleted T cells, or PBMCs.

This CDR3 has 14 residues. Germline V gene lookup returns CDR1 LNHDA and CDR2 SQIVND (reference sequence). The V end lost 5 bases, the J end lost 1 base, and 9 bases lay between the germline ends. Turning to this clone: This specimen includes other DNA sequences encoding the same CDR3.

Repertoires were generated with immunoSEQ multiplex PCR, while TCRdb's copy carries only in-frame clones and drops some. The repertoire holds some 140,000 clones, with 78% as singletons. V is TRBV19 and J is TRBJ1-5; tentative D call: TRBD1 (6 bases). The sequenced material came from peripheral blood. The clonotype comes from a man in his sixties who had recovered from COVID-19. CDR3 protein: CASSQGSSNQPQHF. The CDR3, as DNA: TGTGCCAGTAGTCAGGGGTCGAGCAATCAGCCCCAGCATTTT.